Following are 20 T cell receptor beta chains from one sample sequenced in a study of blood T cells in healthy people across ages (dated by TCRdb to the mid-2010s). The library was built by means of 5' RACE. TCRdb lists the instrument as Illumina HiSeq 2500. A second PCR of about 7 to 12 cycles was run with a J-beta primer mix and a sample-barcoded 5' primer. Clones were called with MiXCR by TCRdb after fastp trimmed the public reads at Q25, and only in-frame beta chains were retained. Each record represents a unique CDR3 protein, reported with the most common genes and DNA among its rows. Counted in this sample were about 780,000 distinct CDR3 sequences; around 24% of them appeared once. The leading ten clones occupy less than 3.5% of the sample. This same sample was also part of a study on T cells of mothers and their children.

Sequenced: blood. The receptors come from a boy between 10 and 17 years old in good health.

The chain links TRBV5-1 to TRBJ2-5; tentatively, D is TRBD2 (6 bases). V lost 3 bases, J lost 2 bases, and 14 bases lay in between. Per germline, CDR1 SGHRS and CDR2 YFSETQ. This CDR3 is built from 15 residues. CDR3: CASSSTGTLQETQYF. CDR3 sequence (DNA): TGCGCCAGCAGCTCAACCGGGACTCTACAAGAGACCCAGTACTTC.

Only a few counts were recorded for this clonotype. One junction end disagrees with the germline gene, perhaps due to a read error. The rearrangement joins TRBV29-1 to TRBJ2-7; D gene ambiguous. Germline loops: CDR1 SQVTM, CDR2 ANQGSEA. The CDR3 is 12 residues long. This CDR3 is CSVEVGSYEQHF. DNA for the CDR3: TGCAGCGTTGAAGTCGGCTCCTACGAGCAGCACTTC.

With respect to this clonotype: One end of the junction is discordant with germline, which a read error may explain. V is TRBV7-9 and J is TRBJ2-5; either TRBD1 or TRBD2 may fit D (5 bases each). The V gene's germline CDR1 is SEHNR and CDR2 FQNEAQ (reference sequence). The length of the CDR3 is 15 residues. The CDR3 spells CASSPEGTLQETRYF. CDR3 nucleotide sequence: TGTGCCAGCAGCCCAGAGGGGACGTTACAAGAGACCCGGTACTTC. The entire variable domain, with the rest obtained from reference TRBV7-9 and TRBJ2-5, is as follows: DTGVSQNPRHKITKRGQNVTFRCDPISEHNRLYWYRQTLGQGPEFLTYFQNEAQLEKSRLLSDRFSAERPKGSFSTLEIQRTEQGDSAMYLCASSPEGTLQETRYFGPGTRLLVL.

The genes are TRBV28 and TRBJ2-7; 9 bases fit TRBD2. The length of the CDR3 is 13 residues. Trimming took 7 bases from V and 4 from J; bases not matched to a gene: 5. Per the germline V gene, CDR1 is MDHEN and CDR2 is SYDVKM. The CDR3 DNA reads TGTGCCAGCACCAGCGGGGGGTTTTACGAGCAGTACTTC. It yields the protein CASTSGGFYEQYF.

The rearrangement uses TRBV19 and TRBJ2-2, with TRBD2 as a possible D gene (6 bases). Germline assignment: CDR1 LNHDA and CDR2 SQIVND (reference sequence). This CDR3 is 14 amino acids long. V lost 7 bases, J lost 0 bases, and 9 bases lay in between. CDR3 bases: TGTGCCAGTATGGGCGGGGCGAACACCGGGGAGCTGTTTTTT. Its protein is CASMGGANTGELFF.

This clonotype was observed at least ten times. CDR3 amino acids: CASSISGTNSGANVLTF. DNA for the CDR3: TGTGCCAGCAGCATCTCCGGGACTAACTCTGGGGCCAACGTCCTGACTTTC. V usage is TRBV7-3 and J usage is TRBJ2-6; 7 positions agree with TRBD2. V shed 5 bases and J 0 bases; nucleotides not matched to a gene: 7. CDR1 SGHTA and CDR2 FQGTGA come from the germline V gene. The CDR3 is 17 amino acids.

This clonotype occurred a few times. The CDR3 loop reads CASSSTQGPYEQYF. Here the CDR3 DNA reads TGCGCCAGCAGCTCCACACAGGGTCCCTACGAGCAGTACTTC. V is TRBV5-1 and J is TRBJ2-7; D may be TRBD1 (6 bases). Trimming took 3 bases from V and 2 from J, leaving 12 bases between them. CDR1 and CDR2 from the germline V gene are SGHRS and YFSETQ. CDR3 size: 14 residues.

J is TRBJ2-5 and V is TRBV15; 9 positions match TRBD2. V trimming: 3 bases; J trimming: 4 bases; junction bases outside the gene matches: 6. In germline, CDR1 is LNHNV, CDR2 YYDKDF (reference sequence). This CDR3 comprises 15 residues. The CDR3 bases are TGTGCCACCAGCAGTGATAGGCGGGGGGGAGAGACCCAGTACTTC. Translation gives CATSSDRRGGETQYF.

CDR3 in DNA: TGTGCCAGCAGCCCAAGCCGGACCTTGACTAGCACAGATACGCAGTATTTT. Residues: CASSPSRTLTSTDTQYF. This chain links TRBV7-2 with TRBJ2-3; D uncertain. The length of the CDR3 is 17 residues. Trimming stripped 5 bases from V and 0 bases from J, with 18 bases between. Germline CDR1 is SGHTA and CDR2 is FQGNSA.

In its sample, this clonotype was seen a few times. The V gene is TRBV2, the J gene TRBJ1-3; 7 bases map to TRBD1. Per the germline V gene, CDR1 is SNHLY and CDR2 is FYNNEI. Unmatched junction bases numbered 7, after V lost 7 bases and J lost 7 bases. CDR3 size: 13 residues. CDR3 protein: CASMGDRANTIYF. CDR3 coding DNA: TGTGCCAGCATGGGGGACAGAGCGAACACCATATATTTT.

This clonotype was counted many times. J is TRBJ2-3 and V is TRBV27, with D perhaps matching TRBD2 (5 bases). There are 14 residues in the CDR3. CDR1 MNHEY and CDR2 SMNVEV come from the germline V gene (reference sequence). Trimming took 5 bases from V and 3 from J, leaving 12 bases between them. The CDR3 here is CASSPTGWTDTQYF. CDR3 in DNA: TGTGCCAGCAGTCCCACGGGGTGGACAGATACGCAGTATTTT.

This clonotype appeared a few times. The chain employs TRBV29-1 and TRBJ2-1; D unresolved. V was pared by 3 bases and J by 0 bases, with 6 bases between. The CDR3 is 13 residues long. Germline V gene data show CDR1 as SQVTM and CDR2 as ANQGSEA. The CDR3 DNA follows: TGCAGCGTTGATAGAGCCTCCTACAATGAGCAGTTCTTC. Translating it yields CSVDRASYNEQFF.

The rearrangement links TRBV29-1 to TRBJ2-3; 8 bases line up with TRBD1. V shed 4 bases, J shed 6 bases, and the junction held 9 bases outside the gene matches. The CDR3 length is 14 residues. Germline assignment: CDR1 SQVTM and CDR2 ANQGSEA. CDR3 coding DNA: TGCAGCGTTGGTGGGACAGGTCACGGGGATACGCAGTATTTT. Its protein is CSVGGTGHGDTQYF.

The genes are TRBV29-1 and TRBJ2-7; perhaps TRBD2 as D (7 bases). This CDR3 has 19 residues. V lost 6 bases to trimming and J lost 2 bases, with 32 bases between them. CDR1 is SQVTM and CDR2 is ANQGSEA in the germline V gene. The CDR3 DNA reads as TGCAGCGTGGGAGGGGGGGTAATGACTTTCGGGAGGTCGACCTACGAGCAGTACTTC. Translating gives CSVGGGVMTFGRSTYEQYF.

The rearrangement uses TRBV6-5 and TRBJ2-4, with D possibly called TRBD1 or TRBD2 (7 bases each). V shed 5 bases and J shed 3 bases, with 14 bases lying between them. The germline CDR1 and CDR2 sequences are MNHEY and SVGAGI. The CDR3 extends over 15 amino acids. CDR3 loop: CASSPGGGGKNIQYF. CDR3 DNA sequence: TGTGCCAGCAGTCCAGGGGGGGGCGGCAAAAACATTCAGTACTTC.

The chain employs TRBV6-6 and TRBJ2-5; D is possibly TRBD1 (6 bases). Germline CDR1 and CDR2: MNHNY and SVGAGI (reference sequence). The CDR3 has 12 amino acids. V was clipped by 11 bases and J by 2 bases, with 12 bases between them. This chain's CDR3 is CAGGQRQETQYF. The DNA for the CDR3 is TGTGCCGGCGGACAGAGACAAGAGACCCAGTACTTC.

V gene TRBV12-3 or TRBV12-4 combines with J gene TRBJ1-2; 9 bases are shared with TRBD1. J was trimmed by 6 bases and V by 4 bases; bases with no gene match: 3. This CDR3 comprises 13 residues. The CDR3 bases are TGTGCCAGCAGTTCTACAGGGGGCGATGGCTACACCTTC. Residues: CASSSTGGDGYTF.

A few counts support this clonotype. The chain is built from TRBV20-1 and TRBJ2-1; no definite D call. The end of the DNA is better explained by TRBJ2-5, so the J call may be wrong. The V gene's germline CDR1 is DFQATT and CDR2 SNEGSKA (reference sequence). The CDR3 is 15 amino acids. CDR3 DNA sequence: TGCAGTGCTAGATCTCGTGTCGACGGCCAAGAGACCCAGTACTTC. Encoded protein: CSARSRVDGQETQYF.

This chain joins TRBV24-1 and TRBJ2-1; no clear D. The assigned J gene may be wrong: the sequence end matches TRBJ2-7 better. Germline lookup yields CDR1 KGHDR and CDR2 SFDVKD. The CDR3 spans 12 residues. The CDR3 region is CATSDYYDEQYF. The CDR3 bases are TGTGCCACCAGTGATTACTATGACGAGCAGTACTTC.

The chain has TRBV5-1 and TRBJ1-2; 8 positions match TRBD1. V shed 7 bases and J 8 bases; nucleotides not matched to a gene: 10. Germline V gene data show CDR1 as SGHRS and CDR2 as YFSETQ. CDR3 length: 13 residues. The CDR3 DNA sequence: TGCGCCAGCGCCCCGGACAGGGCTTCCGGCTACACCTTC. Residues: CASAPDRASGYTF.